This T cell receptor beta chain was captured in a study of HIV-infected patients and healthy controls. In its sample, this clonotype was seen many times. Its antigen is as yet unknown. The repertoire came from unfractionated whole blood and reflected all unsorted peripheral T cells. 500 ng RNA was reverse transcribed with alpha and beta constant-region primers. Separate chain-specific third strand synthesis with multiplexing indices produced the alpha and beta libraries. Two random hexamers, added before amplification and joined, formed each molecule's 12-nucleotide barcode. TCRdb re-derived calls from the 5' RACE reads in MiXCR, one entry per CDR3 protein. The table records roughly 25,000 distinct CDR3 sequences, approximately 7.7% of them present only once. Trimming took 5 bases from V and 6 from J; bases not matched to a gene: 10. The CDR3 is 15 amino acids. Germline assignment: CDR1 MNHEY and CDR2 SVGAGI.

Study outcomes and limitations: CDR3 sharing between individuals was lower in HIV-infected patients than in healthy controls. Healthy controls carried many MAIT alpha-chain CDR3s, while HIV+ repertoires had few.

This TCR was recovered from an adult in good health. The gene calls are TRBV6-5 and TRBJ2-3; 8 bases are a match to TRBD1. The source material was blood. As DNA, the CDR3 is TGTGCCAGCAGTACTAATTCGGACAGGGTGGATACGCAGTATTTT. It encodes CASSTNSDRVDTQYF.